One sample yielded the 7 T cell receptor beta chains listed below, sequenced in a study of human T cells and chemical hapten exposure. Sample time point: patch test 1, 2 weeks after DPC sensitization. Documented treatment: therapeutic diphenylcyclopropenone sensitization with weekly scalp DPC. TCRdb ran MiXCR on the RACE reads and lists one entry per CDR3 protein. The data contain 370,000 or so distinct CDR3 sequences, about 4.8% of them seen just once; the ten biggest clones take up 2% to 2.5%. The sequenced sample was whole blood, obtained in connection with sensitization to the hapten diphenylcyclopropenone (DPC). The source is a woman aged 50 to 60 with alopecia areata. Some clones in this sample may be carry-over from other donors' samples.

Many counts were recorded for this clonotype. V usage is TRBV6-2 or TRBV6-3 and J usage is TRBJ2-3; the match to TRBD2 covers 7 bases. The CDR3 is 12 residues long. Germline CDR1 is MNHEY and CDR2 is SVGEGT. Unmatched junction bases numbered 4, after V lost 8 bases and J lost 5 bases. Written as DNA, the CDR3 is TGTGCCAGCGGGAGGGCCCAAGATACGCAGTATTTT. It translates to CASGRAQDTQYF.

There are many counts of this clonotype. V usage is TRBV27 and J usage is TRBJ1-5; D unclear. V was cut by 8 bases and J by 6 bases, with 17 bases left in between. The length of the CDR3 is 14 residues. CDR1 MNHEY and CDR2 SMNVEV come from the germline V gene (reference sequence). The CDR3 here is CASRPWGFGQPQHF. For the CDR3, the DNA is TGTGCCAGCCGCCCCTGGGGTTTCGGTCAGCCCCAGCATTTT.

This clonotype was recorded many times. The rearrangement uses TRBV29-1 and TRBJ1-1, with D tentatively TRBD1 (6 bases). In germline, CDR1 is SQVTM, CDR2 ANQGSEA. Trimming cost V 7 bases and J 3 bases, with 15 bases left between them. This CDR3 spans 13 amino acids. CDR3 residues: CSGTGFYDTEAFF. The CDR3 nucleotides read TGCAGCGGAACAGGGTTCTACGACACTGAAGCTTTCTTT.

This clonotype was recorded at least ten times. This chain connects TRBV10-1 to TRBJ1-5; 10 bases are a match to TRBD1. CDR1 is WNHNN, CDR2 SYGVQD, per germline (reference sequence). The CDR3 sequence is 17 residues long. The V segment lost 3 bases and the J segment 0 bases; nucleotides outside the gene matches: 5. The CDR3 loop reads CASSDAGTGDSNQPQHF. The CDR3 nucleotides read TGCGCCAGCAGTGACGCCGGGACAGGGGATAGCAATCAGCCCCAGCATTTT.

This clonotype was counted between two and nine times. The CDR3 bases are TGTGCCAGCAGACGGGACTCTCAGGATACGCAGTATTTT. It yields the protein CASRRDSQDTQYF. The chain combines TRBV14 with TRBJ2-3, with D possibly TRBD2 on 6 matching bases. The CDR3 loop spans 13 amino acids. The germline V and J ends were trimmed by 6 bases and 6 bases, with 13 bases remaining between them. Germline CDR1 and CDR2: SGHDN and FVKESK.

This clonotype was detected only a few times. This chain links TRBV20-1 with TRBJ2-3, with TRBD2 matching 9 bases. The CDR3 loop spans 15 amino acids. The junction had 8 bases not matched to a gene; V was cut back by 1 base and J by 6 bases. The germline gives CDR1 DFQATT, CDR2 SNEGSKA (reference sequence). This chain's CDR3 is CSARVPSGERDTQYF. In DNA form, the CDR3 reads TGCAGTGCTAGAGTCCCTAGCGGGGAAAGGGATACGCAGTATTTT.

Many counts were recorded for this clonotype. The chain is built from TRBV25-1 and TRBJ1-1; D possibly corresponds to TRBD1 (5 bases). Germline V gives CDR1 MGHDK, CDR2 SYGVNS. Trimming left V 3 bases short and J 4 bases short, with 9 bases between. The CDR3 spans 13 residues. The DNA for the CDR3 is TGTGCCAGCAGTGATGGGGGTTTCACTGAAGCTTTCTTT. This encodes CASSDGGFTEAFF.